Listed below are T cell receptor beta chains from one sample, sequenced in a study of shared T cell receptors in the human thymus. TCRdb keeps only in-frame clones here, not all; method: immunoSEQ multiplex PCR. The sample holds hundreds of thousands of clones; 87% are singletons and the top ten take just under 0.0095%. The sample was also linked to a second study, of human thymus T cells.

Sequenced input: thymocytes. These receptors were taken from a boy less than two years old with a congenital heart defect. Each CDR3 is given with its conserved first and last residue. Fields, in order: CDR3 protein, V gene, clone size, J gene, D gene. The D gene is left open where the match is weak. Clone size, where shown, is once, few, many, or a class for clones that have expanded.

CASSQEDRGRNTIYF TRBV14 . TRBJ1-3 TRBD1
CASSLAGTSGGYEQFF TRBV11-1 . TRBJ2-1 TRBD2
CASSWRVLGTGELFF TRBV5-1 . TRBJ2-2 .
CASSQEQGSGGPRSSYNEQFF TRBV4-1 . TRBJ2-1 TRBD2
CATSRASRRGYNEQFF TRBV15 once TRBJ2-1 .
CASTGDSIIPSSYNEQFF TRBV28 . TRBJ2-1 .
CASSRDTGKETQYF TRBV21-1 . TRBJ2-5 .
CASIGDTEAFF TRBV19 . TRBJ1-1 .
CASSQDSPSCDRSYNEQFF TRBV4-1 few TRBJ2-1 .
CASSPDRGSGTEAFF TRBV27 . TRBJ1-1 TRBD1
CASSTTPQGRKGNQPQHF TRBV28 . TRBJ1-5 .